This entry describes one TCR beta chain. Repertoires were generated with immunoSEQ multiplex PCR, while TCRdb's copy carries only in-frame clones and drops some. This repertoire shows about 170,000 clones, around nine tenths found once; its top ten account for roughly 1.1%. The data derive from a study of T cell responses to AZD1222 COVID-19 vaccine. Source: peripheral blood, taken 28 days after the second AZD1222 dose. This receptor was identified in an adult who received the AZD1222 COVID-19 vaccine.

The CDR3, as DNA: TGTGCCAGCAGTCCCGGGCAGGGGTTCACCTTC. Translated, it gives CASSPGQGFTF. The V gene is TRBV27, the J gene TRBJ1-2; D is perhaps TRBD1 (6 bases). Deletions cut 5 bases from V and 13 bases from J, with 14 bases between. CDR3 size: 11 residues. Germline V CDR1 and CDR2: MNHEY, SMNVEV (reference sequence).